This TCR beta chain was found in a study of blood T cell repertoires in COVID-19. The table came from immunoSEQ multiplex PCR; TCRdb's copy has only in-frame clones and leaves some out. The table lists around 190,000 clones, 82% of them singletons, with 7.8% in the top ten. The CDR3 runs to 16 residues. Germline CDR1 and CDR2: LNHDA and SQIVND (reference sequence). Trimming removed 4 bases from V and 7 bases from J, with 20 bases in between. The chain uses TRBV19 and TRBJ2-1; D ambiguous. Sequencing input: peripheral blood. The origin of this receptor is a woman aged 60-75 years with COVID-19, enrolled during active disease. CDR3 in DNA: TGTGCCAGTAGTAGCGAAAGAGCAGGATCTGGAAATGAGCAGTTCTTC. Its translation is CASSSERAGSGNEQFF.